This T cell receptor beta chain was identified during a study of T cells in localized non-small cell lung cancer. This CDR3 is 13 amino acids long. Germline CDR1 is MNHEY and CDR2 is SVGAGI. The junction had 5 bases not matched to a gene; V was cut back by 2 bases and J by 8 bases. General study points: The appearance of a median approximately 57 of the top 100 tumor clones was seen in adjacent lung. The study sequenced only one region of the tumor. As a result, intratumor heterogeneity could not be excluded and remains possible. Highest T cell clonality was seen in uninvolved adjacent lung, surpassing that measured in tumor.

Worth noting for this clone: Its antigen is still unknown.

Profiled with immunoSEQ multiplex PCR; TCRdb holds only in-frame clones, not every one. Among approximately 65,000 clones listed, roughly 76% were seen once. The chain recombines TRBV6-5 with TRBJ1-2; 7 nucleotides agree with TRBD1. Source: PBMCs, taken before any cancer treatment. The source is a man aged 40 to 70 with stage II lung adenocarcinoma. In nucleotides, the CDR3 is TGTGCCAGCAGTTACGGGGACAGATGGGGCTACACCTTC. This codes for CASSYGDRWGYTF.